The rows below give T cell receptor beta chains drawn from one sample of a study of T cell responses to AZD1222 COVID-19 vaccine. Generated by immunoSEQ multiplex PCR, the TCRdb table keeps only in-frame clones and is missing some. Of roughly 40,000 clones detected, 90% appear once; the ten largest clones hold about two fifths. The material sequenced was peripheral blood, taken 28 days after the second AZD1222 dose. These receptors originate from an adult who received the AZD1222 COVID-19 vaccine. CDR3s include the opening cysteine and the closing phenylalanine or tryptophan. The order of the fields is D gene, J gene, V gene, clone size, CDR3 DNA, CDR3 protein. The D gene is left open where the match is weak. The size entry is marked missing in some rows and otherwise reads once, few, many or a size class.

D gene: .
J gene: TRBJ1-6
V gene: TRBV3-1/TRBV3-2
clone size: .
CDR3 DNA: TGTGCCAGCAGCCAAGATCAGTCCAATTCACCCCTCCACTTT
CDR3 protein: CASSQDQSNSPLHF

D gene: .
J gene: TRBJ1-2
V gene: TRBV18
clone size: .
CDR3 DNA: TGTGCCAGCTCACCAACGGGCTATGGCTACACCTTC
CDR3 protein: CASSPTGYGYTF

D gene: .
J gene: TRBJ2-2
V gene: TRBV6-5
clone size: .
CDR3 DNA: TGTGCCACTGGGGACATGGTGGGCACCGGGGAGCTGTTTTTT
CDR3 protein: CATGDMVGTGELFF

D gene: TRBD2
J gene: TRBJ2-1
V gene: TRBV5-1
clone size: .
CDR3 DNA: TGCGCCAGCAGCTTGGCAGCGGGGCCCTCCTACAATGAGCAGTTCTTC
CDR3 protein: CASSLAAGPSYNEQFF

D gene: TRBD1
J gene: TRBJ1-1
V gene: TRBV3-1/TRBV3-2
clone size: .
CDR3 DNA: TGTGCCAGCAGCCAAGATCATACAGGGGCACTTAAGGAAGCTTTCTTT
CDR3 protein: CASSQDHTGALKEAFF

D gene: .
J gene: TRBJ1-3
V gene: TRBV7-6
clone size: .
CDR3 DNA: TGTGCCAGCAGCTTCTACAGCGGAACAGTCTCTGGAAACACCATATATTTT
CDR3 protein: CASSFYSGTVSGNTIYF

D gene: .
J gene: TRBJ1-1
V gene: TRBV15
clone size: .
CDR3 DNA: TGTGCCACCAGAGAACCGCAGCCGAACACTGAAGCTTTCTTT
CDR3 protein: CATREPQPNTEAFF

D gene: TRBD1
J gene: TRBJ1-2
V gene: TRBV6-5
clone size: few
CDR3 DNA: TGTGCCAGCAGTTTCCGCCGGGACAGCTATGGCTACACCTTC
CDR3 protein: CASSFRRDSYGYTF

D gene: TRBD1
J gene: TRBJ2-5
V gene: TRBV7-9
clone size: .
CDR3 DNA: TGTGCCAGCAGCTCCCGGACAGGGAACTCAGAGACCCAGTACTTC
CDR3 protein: CASSSRTGNSETQYF

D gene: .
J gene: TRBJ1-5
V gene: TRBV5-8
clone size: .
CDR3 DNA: TGTGCCAGCAGCTTGTCCGGGACACATAGCAATCAGCCCCAGCATTTT
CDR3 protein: CASSLSGTHSNQPQHF

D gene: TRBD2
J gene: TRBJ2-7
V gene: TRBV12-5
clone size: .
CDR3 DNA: TGTGCTAGTGGGGGAGGGTCGGACTACGAGCAGTACTTC
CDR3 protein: CASGGGSDYEQYF

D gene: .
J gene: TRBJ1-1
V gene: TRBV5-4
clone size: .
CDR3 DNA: TGTGCCAGCAGCTTGCGGGGGGGGAACACTGAAGCTTTCTTT
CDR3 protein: CASSLRGGNTEAFF

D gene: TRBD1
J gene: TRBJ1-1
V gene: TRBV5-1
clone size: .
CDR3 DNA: TGCGCCAGCAGCCAGGGGGTCCTGAGAGGAATGAACACTGAAGCTTTCTTT
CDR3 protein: CASSQGVLRGMNTEAFF

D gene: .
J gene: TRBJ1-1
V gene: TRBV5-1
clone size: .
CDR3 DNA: TGCGCCAGCCAAAGGGAGACTATGAACACTGAAGCTTTCTTT
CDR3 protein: CASQRETMNTEAFF

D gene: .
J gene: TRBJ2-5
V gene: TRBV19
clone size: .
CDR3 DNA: TGTGCCAGTAGTATAAAGGAGACCCAGTACTTC
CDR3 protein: CASSIKETQYF

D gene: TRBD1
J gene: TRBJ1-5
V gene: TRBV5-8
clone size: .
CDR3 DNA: TGTGCCAGCAGCTTGCAGGGGGCTACAGGGCAGCCCCAGCATTTT
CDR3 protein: CASSLQGATGQPQHF

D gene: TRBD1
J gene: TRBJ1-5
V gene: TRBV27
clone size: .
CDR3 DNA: TGTGCCAGCAGTTCCCAGGGACAGGGTATGTTCTTTCAGCCCCAGCATTTT
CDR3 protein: CASSSQGQGMFFQPQHF

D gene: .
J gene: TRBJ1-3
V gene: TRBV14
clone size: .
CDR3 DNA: TGTGCCAGCAGCCAAGTTAATTCCCTACTTCGAAACACCATATATTTT
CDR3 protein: CASSQVNSLLRNTIYF

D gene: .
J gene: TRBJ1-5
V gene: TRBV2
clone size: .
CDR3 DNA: TGTGCCAGCAGTGAAGGGGTTGGGGGCAATCAGCCCCAGCATTTT
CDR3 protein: CASSEGVGGNQPQHF

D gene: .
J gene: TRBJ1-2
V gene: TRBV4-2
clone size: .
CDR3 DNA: TGTGCCAGCAGCCAAGATTTTCCAACCGCCGGCTACACCTTC
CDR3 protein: CASSQDFPTAGYTF

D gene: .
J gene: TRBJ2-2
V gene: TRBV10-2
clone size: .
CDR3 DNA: TGCGCCAGCAGTCCGGACAGCCTCACAGGGGAGCTGTTTTTT
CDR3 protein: CASSPDSLTGELFF

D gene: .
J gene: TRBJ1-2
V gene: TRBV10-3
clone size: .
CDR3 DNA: TGTGCCATCAGTGGACAAACTAACTATGGCTACACCTTC
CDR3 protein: CAISGQTNYGYTF

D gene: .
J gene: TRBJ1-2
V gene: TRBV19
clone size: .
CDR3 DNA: TGTGCCAGTAGTATAGACAGGGGCAACTATGGCTACACCTTC
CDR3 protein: CASSIDRGNYGYTF

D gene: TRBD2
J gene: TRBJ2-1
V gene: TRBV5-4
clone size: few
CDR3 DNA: TGTGCCAGCAGGCCACTAGCGGGGGTTCATGAGCAGTTCTTC
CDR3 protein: CASRPLAGVHEQFF

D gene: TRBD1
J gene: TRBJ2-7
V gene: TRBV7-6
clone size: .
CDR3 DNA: TGTGCCAGCAGCCCTCCGGGACAGTCTTACGAGCAGTACTTC
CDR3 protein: CASSPPGQSYEQYF

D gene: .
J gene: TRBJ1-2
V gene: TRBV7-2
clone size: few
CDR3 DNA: TGTGCCAGCAGCTTATTGGCAGGGGCCTATGGCTACACCTTC
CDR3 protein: CASSLLAGAYGYTF

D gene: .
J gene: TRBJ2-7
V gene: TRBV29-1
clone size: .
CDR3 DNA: TGCAGCGTTGGGGATTCTCCCTACGAGCAGTACTTC
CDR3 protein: CSVGDSPYEQYF

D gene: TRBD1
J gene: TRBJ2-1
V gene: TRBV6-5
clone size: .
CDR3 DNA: TGTGCCAGCAGTTACGGCGGGACAGGGTTTAACAATGAGCAGTTCTTC
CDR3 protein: CASSYGGTGFNNEQFF

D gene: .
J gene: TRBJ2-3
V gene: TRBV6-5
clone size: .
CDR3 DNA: TGTGCCAGCAGTCTACAGGTCACAGATACGCAGTATTTT
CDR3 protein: CASSLQVTDTQYF

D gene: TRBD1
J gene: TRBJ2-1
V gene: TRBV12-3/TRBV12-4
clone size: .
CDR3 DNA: TGTGCCAGCAGCGAAGAGTCGGACAGGAAGCAGTTCTTC
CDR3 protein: CASSEESDRKQFF

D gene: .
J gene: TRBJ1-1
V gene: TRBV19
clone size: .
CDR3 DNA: TGTGCCAGTAATTATAAGGCGGTAGGGAACACTGAAGCTTTCTTT
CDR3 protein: CASNYKAVGNTEAFF

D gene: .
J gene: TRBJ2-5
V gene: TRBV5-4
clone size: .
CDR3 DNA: TGTGCCAGCAGCTTGGCGGGTCTAGAGACCCAGTACTTC
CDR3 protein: CASSLAGLETQYF

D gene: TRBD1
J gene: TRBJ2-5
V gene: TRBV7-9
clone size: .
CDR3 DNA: TGTGCCAGCAGCTTCAGACAGGGGGCAAGGGAGACCCAGTACTTC
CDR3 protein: CASSFRQGARETQYF

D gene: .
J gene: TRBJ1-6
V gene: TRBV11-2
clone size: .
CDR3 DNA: TGTGCCAGCAGTTCTGACAGCTATAATTCACCCCTCCACTTT
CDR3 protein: CASSSDSYNSPLHF

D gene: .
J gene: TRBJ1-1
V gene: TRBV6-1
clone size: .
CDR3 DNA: TGTGCCAGCAGTGAGTGGACTGAAGCTTTCTTT
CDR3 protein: CASSEWTEAFF